A single count supports the clone carrying this TCR beta chain. This specimen comes from a study of blood T cell repertoires in COVID-19. About the research overall: Samples of COVID-19 (acute and convalescent) were obtained from the United States, Italy and Spain. The cDNA or gDNA used as material had been derived from T cells, B-cell-depleted T cells, or PBMCs.

Per the original data handling: Reference gene primer amplification yielded estimated nucleated cell counts. Assay: immunoSEQ multiplex PCR; the TCRdb copy retains only in-frame clones and omits some. Clone size and V and J calls were adopted from that table, with D and trimming inferred from the DNA. The sample contains about 200,000 clones, around 94% of which appear only once. Germline CDR1 reads LGHDT; CDR2 reads YNNKEL (reference sequence). The V and J ends lost 1 base and 1 base respectively, with 10 bases between them. This CDR3 has 15 amino acids. While infection was still active, Seattle patients were enrolled and then followed longitudinally.

Sequencing was carried out using peripheral blood. This receptor was obtained from a man younger than 45 with COVID-19, enrolled during active disease. This rearrangement joins TRBV3-1 (or the pseudogene TRBV3-2) to TRBJ2-5, with D tentatively TRBD2 (5 bases). CDR3 coding DNA: TGTGCCAGCAGCCAAGGGAGGCTGGGCCAAGAGACCCAGTACTTC. This sequence encodes CASSQGRLGQETQYF.